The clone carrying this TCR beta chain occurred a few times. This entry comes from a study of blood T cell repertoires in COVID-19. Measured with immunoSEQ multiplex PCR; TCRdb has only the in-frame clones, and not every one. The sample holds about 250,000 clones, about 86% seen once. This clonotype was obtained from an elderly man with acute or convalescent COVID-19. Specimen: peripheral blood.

For the CDR3, the DNA is TGTGCCAGCATCAACCCCCAGGGAAATCAGCCCCAGCATTTT. Protein product: CASINPQGNQPQHF. The chain recombines TRBV28 with TRBJ1-5; D might be TRBD1 (5 bases). From germline, CDR1 is MDHEN and CDR2 SYDVKM. The CDR3 has 14 residues. Deletions cut 7 bases from V and 4 bases from J, with 14 bases between.